This T cell receptor (beta chain) was identified during a study of response to subunit inactivated influenza vaccine. This clonotype was recorded a few times. The antigen is undetermined. Study results and caveats: Authors proposed each seasonal influenza vaccination draws in few new T cells.

The CDR3 covers 12 residues. Germline V CDR1 and CDR2: SQVTM, ANQGSEA. Trimming took off 4 bases at V and 6 bases at J, with 11 bases between the two ends. TCRdb ran MiXCR on the RT-PCR reads and lists one entry per CDR3 protein. The sample includes fewer than 400,000 distinct CDR3 sequences, about a fifth seen only once; the top ten take 10%. The chain is built from TRBV29-1 and TRBJ2-3, with D possibly matching TRBD1 (6 bases). The receptor comes from a man in his fifties or sixties who received an inactivated influenza vaccine. The material sequenced was PBMCs from blood, taken less than 22 months after vaccination. The DNA for the CDR3 is TGCAGCGTTGCCCGTCAGGGGGATACGCAGTATTTT. This encodes CSVARQGDTQYF.